These T cell receptor beta chains were read from a single sample in a study of T cells in Graves' hyperthyroidism and ophthalmopathy. TCRdb used MiXCR to reprocess the multiplex PCR reads, holding one entry per CDR3 protein. Among some 510,000 distinct CDR3 sequences, more than 45% were seen once, and the ten largest hold about 7.9%. The sample consisted of peripheral blood or thyroid tissue (not recorded which). The receptors were sampled from a woman between 18 and 29 years old with Graves' hyperthyroidism. Both conserved end residues are part of each CDR3. The order of the fields is clone size, D gene, V gene, CDR3 length, J gene, CDR3 protein, CDR3 DNA. A D gene is named only where the DNA matches it firmly. Clone size appears in some rows only: once, few, many, or a class for an expanded clone.

clone size: NA
D gene: TRBD1
V gene: TRBV29-1
CDR3 length: 13
J gene: TRBJ1-1
CDR3 protein: CSLGETGLTEAFF
CDR3 DNA: TGCAGCTTGGGAGAGACAGGGCTCACTGAAGCTTTCTTT

clone size: many
D gene: NA
V gene: TRBV10-3
CDR3 length: 14
J gene: TRBJ1-4
CDR3 protein: CAISDDPDGEKLFF
CDR3 DNA: TGTGCCATCAGTGACGATCCCGACGGGGAAAAACTGTTTTTT

clone size: few
D gene: TRBD1
V gene: TRBV2
CDR3 length: 17
J gene: TRBJ1-5
CDR3 protein: CASSDPREQGANQPQHF
CDR3 DNA: TGTGCCAGCAGTGATCCGAGGGAACAGGGGGCGAATCAGCCCCAGCATTTT

clone size: NA
D gene: NA
V gene: TRBV5-6
CDR3 length: 18
J gene: TRBJ2-2
CDR3 protein: CASSLKAARRGYTGELFF
CDR3 DNA: TGTGCCAGCAGCTTGAAAGCGGCCCGAAGAGGCTACACCGGGGAGCTGTTTTTT

clone size: NA
D gene: TRBD2
V gene: TRBV2
CDR3 length: 15
J gene: TRBJ2-7
CDR3 protein: CASSPRSAGGYEQYF
CDR3 DNA: TGTGCCAGCAGTCCCCGGTCAGCGGGAGGATACGAGCAGTACTTC

clone size: few
D gene: NA
V gene: TRBV11-1
CDR3 length: 13
J gene: TRBJ1-1
CDR3 protein: CASSLVETTEAFF
CDR3 DNA: TGTGCCAGCAGCTTAGTAGAAACCACTGAAGCTTTCTTT

clone size: NA
D gene: TRBD1
V gene: TRBV25-1
CDR3 length: 14
J gene: TRBJ1-2
CDR3 protein: CASSGTGGALGYTF
CDR3 DNA: TGTGCCAGCAGTGGGACAGGGGGCGCGTTGGGCTACACCTTC

clone size: few
D gene: NA
V gene: TRBV7-2
CDR3 length: 14
J gene: TRBJ1-1
CDR3 protein: CASSLGGALFQAFF
CDR3 DNA: TGTGCCAGCAGCTTAGGAGGGGCGCTTTTCCAAGCTTTCTTT

clone size: NA
D gene: NA
V gene: TRBV9
CDR3 length: 15
J gene: TRBJ2-5
CDR3 protein: CASSVVGTRTETQYF
CDR3 DNA: TGTGCCAGCAGCGTAGTTGGAACTAGAACAGAGACCCAGTACTTC

clone size: NA
D gene: TRBD1
V gene: TRBV2
CDR3 length: 14
J gene: TRBJ2-7
CDR3 protein: CARVPGQGTYEQYF
CDR3 DNA: TGTGCTAGAGTCCCGGGACAGGGTACCTACGAGCAGTACTTC

clone size: NA
D gene: NA
V gene: TRBV25-1
CDR3 length: 16
J gene: TRBJ1-2
CDR3 protein: CASTGPRLDVNYGYTF
CDR3 DNA: TGTGCCAGCACAGGTCCGAGGCTGGATGTTAACTATGGCTACACCTTC

clone size: NA
D gene: NA
V gene: TRBV6-4
CDR3 length: 16
J gene: TRBJ1-6
CDR3 protein: CASSPPPTGYNSPLHF
CDR3 DNA: TGTGCCAGCAGTCCACCCCCGACGGGCTATAATTCACCCCTCCACTTT

clone size: NA
D gene: NA
V gene: TRBV29-1
CDR3 length: 11
J gene: TRBJ1-1
CDR3 protein: CSVGGQRRAFF
CDR3 DNA: TGCAGCGTTGGAGGGCAGCGCCGAGCTTTCTTT

clone size: few
D gene: NA
V gene: TRBV12-5
CDR3 length: 13
J gene: TRBJ1-1
CDR3 protein: CASGSKGWTEAFF
CDR3 DNA: TGTGCTAGTGGTAGCAAGGGGTGGACTGAAGCTTTCTTT

clone size: NA
D gene: NA
V gene: TRBV10-2
CDR3 length: 13
J gene: TRBJ2-7
CDR3 protein: CAGSSGSSYEQYF
CDR3 DNA: TGCGCCGGCAGCTCCGGGTCCTCCTACGAGCAGTACTTC

clone size: many
D gene: NA
V gene: TRBV29-1
CDR3 length: 12
J gene: TRBJ2-2
CDR3 protein: CSAGAGTGELFF
CDR3 DNA: TGCAGCGCCGGGGCGGGCACCGGGGAGCTGTTTTTT

clone size: many
D gene: NA
V gene: TRBV24-1
CDR3 length: 14
J gene: TRBJ2-2
CDR3 protein: CATSEATGSRELFF
CDR3 DNA: TGTGCCACCAGTGAGGCAACAGGTTCCCGGGAGCTGTTTTTT

clone size: few
D gene: NA
V gene: TRBV19
CDR3 length: 14
J gene: TRBJ1-1
CDR3 protein: CASSIEDQGTEAFF
CDR3 DNA: TGTGCCAGTAGTATAGAGGACCAGGGGACTGAAGCTTTCTTT

clone size: NA
D gene: NA
V gene: TRBV2
CDR3 length: 11
J gene: TRBJ2-7
CDR3 protein: CANGTGWEQYF
CDR3 DNA: TGTGCCAACGGGACGGGATGGGAGCAGTACTTC

clone size: NA
D gene: NA
V gene: TRBV7-6
CDR3 length: 15
J gene: TRBJ2-7
CDR3 protein: CASSPRLVSTYEQYF
CDR3 DNA: TGTGCCAGCAGCCCACGACTAGTTTCAACCTACGAGCAGTACTTC

clone size: NA
D gene: NA
V gene: TRBV10-3
CDR3 length: 11
J gene: TRBJ1-6
CDR3 protein: CVHRDGSPLHF
CDR3 DNA: TGTGTCCACAGGGACGGATCACCCCTCCACTTT

clone size: NA
D gene: TRBD1
V gene: TRBV6-5
CDR3 length: 15
J gene: TRBJ2-7
CDR3 protein: CASSYLGTGGREQYF
CDR3 DNA: TGTGCCAGCAGTTACTTGGGGACAGGGGGCCGCGAGCAGTACTTC

clone size: NA
D gene: NA
V gene: TRBV2
CDR3 length: 16
J gene: TRBJ1-5
CDR3 protein: CASKGGSGYSNQPQHF
CDR3 DNA: TGTGCCAGCAAAGGAGGGTCCGGTTATAGCAATCAGCCCCAGCATTTT

clone size: NA
D gene: NA
V gene: TRBV25-1
CDR3 length: 13
J gene: TRBJ1-1
CDR3 protein: CASSEYDGNKAFF
CDR3 DNA: TGTGCCAGCAGTGAATATGACGGGAACAAAGCTTTCTTT

clone size: few
D gene: TRBD2
V gene: TRBV7-3
CDR3 length: 15
J gene: TRBJ2-7
CDR3 protein: CASSSGTRGLYEQYF
CDR3 DNA: TGTGCCAGCAGTTCCGGGACTAGAGGGTTGTACGAGCAGTACTTC

clone size: many
D gene: TRBD1
V gene: TRBV24-1
CDR3 length: 15
J gene: TRBJ1-5
CDR3 protein: CATSEPGQGDQPQHF
CDR3 DNA: TGTGCCACCAGTGAACCCGGACAGGGGGATCAGCCCCAGCATTTT

clone size: NA
D gene: NA
V gene: TRBV14
CDR3 length: 17
J gene: TRBJ1-1
CDR3 protein: CASSQDRFGGENTEAFF
CDR3 DNA: TGTGCCAGCAGCCAAGATCGGTTCGGAGGGGAGAACACTGAAGCTTTCTTT

clone size: NA
D gene: NA
V gene: TRBV25-1
CDR3 length: 13
J gene: TRBJ1-2
CDR3 protein: CASSLYQGYGYTF
CDR3 DNA: TGTGCCAGCAGTTTGTACCAGGGATATGGCTACACCTTC

clone size: NA
D gene: TRBD1
V gene: TRBV19
CDR3 length: 15
J gene: TRBJ2-5
CDR3 protein: CASSPGQGAEETQYF
CDR3 DNA: TGTGCCAGTAGTCCCGGACAGGGGGCTGAGGAGACCCAGTACTTC

clone size: NA
D gene: NA
V gene: TRBV9
CDR3 length: 16
J gene: TRBJ1-1
CDR3 protein: CASSQNPQRKRTEAFF
CDR3 DNA: TGTGCCAGCAGCCAAAATCCACAGCGGAAGAGGACTGAAGCTTTCTTT

clone size: many
D gene: NA
V gene: TRBV7-9
CDR3 length: 15
J gene: TRBJ1-2
CDR3 protein: CASSSGLSGIYGYTF
CDR3 DNA: TGTGCCAGCAGCTCAGGACTGTCAGGGATCTATGGCTACACCTTC

clone size: once
D gene: NA
V gene: TRBV7-6
CDR3 length: 15
J gene: TRBJ2-2
CDR3 protein: CASREGGSPTGELFF
CDR3 DNA: TGTGCCAGCAGAGAGGGGGGTTCCCCCACCGGGGAGCTGTTTTTT

clone size: few
D gene: NA
V gene: TRBV14
CDR3 length: 15
J gene: TRBJ1-2
CDR3 protein: CASSQGSGGGYGYTF
CDR3 DNA: TGTGCCAGCAGCCAAGGTTCAGGTGGCGGCTATGGCTACACCTTC

clone size: few
D gene: NA
V gene: TRBV11-3
CDR3 length: 12
J gene: TRBJ1-1
CDR3 protein: CASSLAAAEAFF
CDR3 DNA: TGTGCCAGCAGCTTAGCGGCAGCCGAAGCTTTCTTT

clone size: few
D gene: NA
V gene: TRBV7-9
CDR3 length: 17
J gene: TRBJ1-3
CDR3 protein: CASSLARGAISGNTIYF
CDR3 DNA: TGTGCCAGCAGCTTAGCCAGAGGGGCAATCTCTGGAAACACCATATATTTT

clone size: few
D gene: NA
V gene: TRBV5-1
CDR3 length: 14
J gene: TRBJ1-2
CDR3 protein: CASSVNRDNYGYTF
CDR3 DNA: TGCGCCAGCAGCGTTAACAGGGACAACTATGGCTACACCTTC

clone size: NA
D gene: NA
V gene: TRBV12-3/TRBV12-4
CDR3 length: 14
J gene: TRBJ1-3
CDR3 protein: CASTAVSSGNTIYF
CDR3 DNA: TGTGCCAGCACCGCGGTCAGCTCTGGAAACACCATATATTTT

clone size: NA
D gene: NA
V gene: TRBV19
CDR3 length: 14
J gene: TRBJ1-5
CDR3 protein: CASSTYGSDFAQHF
CDR3 DNA: TGTGCCAGTAGTACTTATGGGAGCGACTTCGCCCAGCATTTT

clone size: few
D gene: NA
V gene: TRBV7-4
CDR3 length: 13
J gene: TRBJ2-7
CDR3 protein: CASSLVRGHEQYF
CDR3 DNA: TGTGCCAGCAGCCTCGTCCGGGGCCACGAGCAGTACTTC

clone size: NA
D gene: NA
V gene: TRBV7-2
CDR3 length: 15
J gene: TRBJ1-5
CDR3 protein: CASSAYLRSQETQHF
CDR3 DNA: TGTGCCAGCAGTGCTTACCTCAGGTCACAAGAGACCCAGCATTTT

clone size: few
D gene: NA
V gene: TRBV19
CDR3 length: 15
J gene: TRBJ1-5
CDR3 protein: CASSIEGISNQPQHF
CDR3 DNA: TGTGCCAGTAGTATCGAAGGAATTAGCAATCAGCCCCAGCATTTT

clone size: NA
D gene: NA
V gene: TRBV9
CDR3 length: 13
J gene: TRBJ2-5
CDR3 protein: CASSVDDQETQYF
CDR3 DNA: TGTGCCAGCAGCGTAGACGACCAAGAGACCCAGTACTTC

clone size: medium-sized
D gene: NA
V gene: TRBV29-1
CDR3 length: 13
J gene: TRBJ1-2
CDR3 protein: CSVDKQGGYGYTF
CDR3 DNA: TGCAGCGTTGATAAACAGGGCGGCTATGGCTACACCTTC

clone size: NA
D gene: NA
V gene: TRBV7-2
CDR3 length: 17
J gene: TRBJ1-3
CDR3 protein: CASSLSPGASSGNTIYF
CDR3 DNA: TGTGCCAGCAGCTTATCTCCGGGGGCAAGCTCTGGAAACACCATATATTTT

clone size: few
D gene: TRBD2
V gene: TRBV7-9
CDR3 length: 15
J gene: TRBJ2-5
CDR3 protein: CASSSSPGLKETQYF
CDR3 DNA: TGTGCCAGCAGCTCCAGCCCGGGACTAAAAGAGACCCAGTACTTC

clone size: NA
D gene: TRBD2
V gene: TRBV19
CDR3 length: 15
J gene: TRBJ2-5
CDR3 protein: CASSISGRGSETQYF
CDR3 DNA: TGTGCCAGTAGTATAAGCGGGAGAGGATCAGAGACCCAGTACTTC

clone size: NA
D gene: TRBD2
V gene: TRBV29-1
CDR3 length: 16
J gene: TRBJ2-7
CDR3 protein: CSVETQWGRGVYEQYF
CDR3 DNA: TGCAGCGTTGAAACCCAGTGGGGCCGGGGGGTCTACGAGCAGTACTTC

clone size: once
D gene: TRBD1
V gene: TRBV29-1
CDR3 length: 13
J gene: TRBJ2-7
CDR3 protein: CSVDYRGSYEQYF
CDR3 DNA: TGCAGCGTTGATTACAGGGGAAGCTACGAGCAGTACTTC

clone size: NA
D gene: TRBD2
V gene: TRBV7-9
CDR3 length: 14
J gene: TRBJ2-7
CDR3 protein: CASSGIAGGYEQYF
CDR3 DNA: TGTGCCAGCAGCGGAATAGCGGGAGGCTACGAGCAGTACTTC

clone size: NA
D gene: NA
V gene: TRBV14
CDR3 length: 17
J gene: TRBJ1-3
CDR3 protein: CASSHPPDGLIGNTIYF
CDR3 DNA: TGTGCCAGCAGCCACCCTCCGGACGGATTGATCGGAAACACCATATATTTT

clone size: NA
D gene: TRBD2
V gene: TRBV7-8
CDR3 length: 18
J gene: TRBJ2-5
CDR3 protein: CASSLVGLAGMGVETQYF
CDR3 DNA: TGTGCCAGCAGCTTAGTGGGACTAGCGGGAATGGGTGTAGAGACCCAGTACTTC

clone size: few
D gene: NA
V gene: TRBV12-3/TRBV12-4
CDR3 length: 11
J gene: TRBJ1-1
CDR3 protein: CASSLSQEAFF
CDR3 DNA: TGTGCCAGCAGTTTATCCCAGGAAGCTTTCTTT